This T cell receptor (beta chain) was captured by sequencing in a study of OX40 agonist ivuxolimab in advanced cancers. Some background on the complete study: Ivuxolimab was an agonistic, fully human IgG2 monoclonal antibody directed against OX40 (CD134), a costimulatory receptor. Intravenous ivuxolimab was administered to patients every 2 weeks at six dose levels: 0.01, 0.1, 0.3, 1.5, 3 and 10 mg/kg. Of the roughly 50 dose-escalation patients, hepatocellular carcinoma was present in roughly 19, melanoma in around 15, renal cell carcinoma in 9 and head and neck cancer in 9. In the dose-escalation cohort, roughly 80% of patients were male, and the mean age was approximately 55 years, with a range of 23 to 79. Prior anti-PD-1, anti-PD-L1 or anti-CTLA-4 therapy was permitted, and checkpoint inhibitors had been received by less than 45% of dose-escalation patients. Three dose-escalation patients achieved partial responses, one with hepatocellular carcinoma and two with cutaneous melanoma. The purpose of peripheral TCRbeta sequencing was to test whether ivuxolimab changed TCR sequence diversity and led to clonal T-cell expansion. The paper describes the monotherapy dose-escalation part (N ≈ 50 patients) of the phase I trial of ivuxolimab. The investigation overall reported the following: In the 0.1-3.0 mg/kg groups, partial responders had among the lowest normalized peripheral clonal expansion, particularly in CD8+ T cells. After ivuxolimab, CD8+ T cells had more expanded clones than CD4+ T cells on average. At doses from 0.1 to 3.0 mg/kg, clonal expansion was seen in both CD4+ and CD8+ blood T cells between baseline and week 6. The antigen specificity of the clonally expanded peripheral T cells was not determined. Low levels of normalized T-cell clonal expansion were also seen in some nonresponding patients.

Genomic DNA was extracted from sorted cells for sequencing of the TCRbeta CDR3 region. The immunoSEQ Assay was used for sequencing of TCRbeta CDR3 regions. Not all clones reach the TCRdb copy of this immuneACCESS table, which keeps in-frame sequences only. Checked studies attribute under half of the gap to unresolved V genes and leave the rest unexplained. The sample table records 50,000 to 75,000 clones; 70% to 90% of these occur just once. Clones ranked in the top ten supply 9.8% of the sample. The CDR3 runs 17 amino acids, cysteine and phenylalanine included. Of all the DNA, just the CDR3 is kept, 51 bases in frame from base 1. The germline V and J ends show losses of 3 bases and 4 bases respectively, and no gene match explains 12 bases of the junction. Looking up the germline V gene yields CDR1 SGHDT and CDR2 YYEEEE. Regarding this clone: No antigen is known for it. Base quality data are lacking; no much larger clone is found one base away.

The trial excluded patients who had a history of autoimmune disease or were on systemic immunosuppression. Peripheral blood for TCR sequencing was drawn from every dose cohort at baseline, at cycle 4 day 1 and at cycle 7 day 1. The samples were drawn from a first-in-human, open-label, multicenter phase I dose-escalation trial of ivuxolimab. Adults with locally advanced or metastatic head and neck squamous cell, hepatocellular, melanoma or renal cell carcinoma were enrolled in the trial. Before TCR sequencing, CD4+ and CD8+ T cells were separately sorted from peripheral blood. The sample in question was CD4+ or CD8+ T cells sorted from blood, obtained in a trial of the OX40 agonist ivuxolimab. The chain employs TRBV5-6 and TRBJ1-2; 10 central bases correspond to TRBD1. The receptor comes from an adult with an advanced solid tumor such as melanoma, head and neck, liver or kidney cancer. In nucleotides, the sequence is TGTGCCAGCAGCTGGGGACAGGGGTTCCTTTTGGGCTATGGCTACACCTTC. Its translation is CASSWGQGFLLGYGYTF.